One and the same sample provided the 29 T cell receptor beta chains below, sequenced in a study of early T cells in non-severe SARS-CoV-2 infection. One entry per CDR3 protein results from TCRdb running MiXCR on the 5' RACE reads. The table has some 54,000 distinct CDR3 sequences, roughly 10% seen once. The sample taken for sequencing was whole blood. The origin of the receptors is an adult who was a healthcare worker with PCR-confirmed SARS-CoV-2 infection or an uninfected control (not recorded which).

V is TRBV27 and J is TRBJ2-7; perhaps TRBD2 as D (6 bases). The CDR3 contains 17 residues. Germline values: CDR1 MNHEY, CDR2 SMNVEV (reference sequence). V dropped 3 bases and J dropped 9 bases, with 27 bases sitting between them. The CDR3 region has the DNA TGTGCCAGCAGTTTTGGTTTTGGCGGGACCCGGATTGGGGTGCAGTACTTC. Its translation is CASSFGFGGTRIGVQYF.

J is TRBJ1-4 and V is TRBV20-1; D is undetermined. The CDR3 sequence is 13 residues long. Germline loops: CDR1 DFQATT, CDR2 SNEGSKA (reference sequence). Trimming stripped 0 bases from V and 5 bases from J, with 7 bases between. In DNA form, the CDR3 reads TGCAGTGCTAGAGATGTCCTCAATGAAAAACTGTTTTTT. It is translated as CSARDVLNEKLFF.

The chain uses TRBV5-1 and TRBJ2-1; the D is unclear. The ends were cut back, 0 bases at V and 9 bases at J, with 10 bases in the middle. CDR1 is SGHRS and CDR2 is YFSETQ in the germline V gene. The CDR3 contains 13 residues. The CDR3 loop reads CASSLVAFTEQFF. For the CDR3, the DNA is TGCGCCAGCAGCTTGGTAGCTTTTACTGAGCAGTTCTTC.

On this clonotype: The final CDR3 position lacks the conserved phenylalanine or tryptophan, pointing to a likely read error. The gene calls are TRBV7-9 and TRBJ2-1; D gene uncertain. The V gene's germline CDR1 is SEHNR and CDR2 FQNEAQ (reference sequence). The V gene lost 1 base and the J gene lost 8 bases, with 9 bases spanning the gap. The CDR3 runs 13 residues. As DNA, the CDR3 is TGTGCCAGCAGCTTAGAGGCACTCGATGAGCAGTTCTTA. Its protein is CASSLEALDEQFL.

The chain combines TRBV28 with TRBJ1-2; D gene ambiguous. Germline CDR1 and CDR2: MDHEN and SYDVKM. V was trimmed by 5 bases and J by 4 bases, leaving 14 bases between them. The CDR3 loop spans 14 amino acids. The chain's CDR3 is CASSLVGSIYGYTF. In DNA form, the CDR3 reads TGTGCCAGCAGTCTAGTCGGTAGCATCTATGGCTACACCTTC.

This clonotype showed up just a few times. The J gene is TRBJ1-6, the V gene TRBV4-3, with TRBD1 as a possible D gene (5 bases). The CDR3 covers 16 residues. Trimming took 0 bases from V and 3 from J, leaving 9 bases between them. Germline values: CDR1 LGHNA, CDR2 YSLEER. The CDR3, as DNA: TGCGCCAGCAGCCAAGATCCCCAGGGCTATAATTCACCCCTCCACTTT. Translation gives CASSQDPQGYNSPLHF.

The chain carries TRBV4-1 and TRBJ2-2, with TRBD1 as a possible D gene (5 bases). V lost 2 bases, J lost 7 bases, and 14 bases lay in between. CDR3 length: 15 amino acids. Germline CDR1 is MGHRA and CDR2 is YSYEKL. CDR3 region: CASSQPSGAGGELFF. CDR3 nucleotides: TGCGCCAGCAGCCAACCTAGTGGGGCCGGCGGGGAGCTGTTTTTT.

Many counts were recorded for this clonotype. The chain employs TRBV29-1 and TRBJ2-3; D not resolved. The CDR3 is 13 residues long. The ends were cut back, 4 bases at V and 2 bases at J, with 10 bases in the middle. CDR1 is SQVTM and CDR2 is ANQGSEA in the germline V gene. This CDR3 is CSVAGLLTDTQYF. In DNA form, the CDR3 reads TGCAGCGTTGCGGGCCTACTCACAGATACGCAGTATTTT.

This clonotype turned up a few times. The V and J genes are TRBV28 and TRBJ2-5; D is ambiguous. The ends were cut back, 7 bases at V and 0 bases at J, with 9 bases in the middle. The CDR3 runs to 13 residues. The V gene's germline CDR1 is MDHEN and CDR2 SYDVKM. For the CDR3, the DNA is TGTGCCAGCACCGCGACCGACCAAGAGACCCAGTACTTC. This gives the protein CASTATDQETQYF.

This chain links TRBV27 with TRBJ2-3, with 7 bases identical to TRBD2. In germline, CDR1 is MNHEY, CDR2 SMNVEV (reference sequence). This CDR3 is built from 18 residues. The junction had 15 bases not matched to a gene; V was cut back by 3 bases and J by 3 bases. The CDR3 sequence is CASSLAPLVAGRTDTQYF. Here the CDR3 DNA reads TGTGCCAGCAGTTTGGCCCCATTGGTAGCGGGTAGGACAGATACGCAGTATTTT.

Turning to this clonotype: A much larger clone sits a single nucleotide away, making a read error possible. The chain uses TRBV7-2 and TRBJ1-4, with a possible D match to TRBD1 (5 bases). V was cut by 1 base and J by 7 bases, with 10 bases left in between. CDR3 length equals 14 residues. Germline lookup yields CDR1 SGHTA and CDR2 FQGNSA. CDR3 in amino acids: CASSLEGNGEKLFF. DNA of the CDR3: TGTGCCAGCAGCTTAGAGGGGAATGGTGAAAAACTGTTTTTT.

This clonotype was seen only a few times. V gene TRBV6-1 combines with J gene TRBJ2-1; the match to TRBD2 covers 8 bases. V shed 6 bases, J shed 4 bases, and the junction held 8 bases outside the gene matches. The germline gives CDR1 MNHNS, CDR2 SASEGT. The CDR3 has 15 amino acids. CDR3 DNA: TGTGCCAGCAGGGCCCCGGGGGGGAGTTACAATGAGCAGTTCTTC. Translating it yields CASRAPGGSYNEQFF.

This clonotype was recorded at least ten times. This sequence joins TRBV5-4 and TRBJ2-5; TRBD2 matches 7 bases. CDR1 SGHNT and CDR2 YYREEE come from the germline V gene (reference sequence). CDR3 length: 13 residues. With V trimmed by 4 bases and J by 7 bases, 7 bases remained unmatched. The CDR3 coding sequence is TGTGCCAGCAGCGCTAGCGGTCCTGCGACCCAGTACTTC. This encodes CASSASGPATQYF. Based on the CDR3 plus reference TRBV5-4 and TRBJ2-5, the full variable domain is ETGVTQSPTHLIKTRGQQVTLRCSSQSGHNTVSWYQQALGQGPQFIFQYYREEENGRGNFPPRFSGLQFPNYSSELNVNALELDDSALYLCASSASGPATQYFGPGTRLLVL.

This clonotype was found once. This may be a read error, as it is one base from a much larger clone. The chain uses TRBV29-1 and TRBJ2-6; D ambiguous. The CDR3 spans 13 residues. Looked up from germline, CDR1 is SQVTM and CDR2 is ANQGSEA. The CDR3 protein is CSVRASGTNVLTF. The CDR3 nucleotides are TGCAGCGTTAGGGCCTCTGGGACCAACGTCCTGACTTTC.

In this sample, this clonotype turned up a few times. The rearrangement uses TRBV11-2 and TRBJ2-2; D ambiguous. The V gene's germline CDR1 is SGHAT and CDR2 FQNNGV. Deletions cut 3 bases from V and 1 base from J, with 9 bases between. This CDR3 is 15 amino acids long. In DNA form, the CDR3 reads TGTGCCAGCAGCTTCAGTTCTGGGAACACCGGGGAGCTGTTTTTT. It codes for CASSFSSGNTGELFF.

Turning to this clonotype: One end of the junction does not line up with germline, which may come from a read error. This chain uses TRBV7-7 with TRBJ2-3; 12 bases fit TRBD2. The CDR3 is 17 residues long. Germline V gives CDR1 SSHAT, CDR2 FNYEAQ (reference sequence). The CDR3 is CASSFLPSGRDTDTQYF. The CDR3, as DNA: TGTGCTAGCAGCTTCCTACCTAGCGGGAGGGACACAGATACGCAGTATTTT.

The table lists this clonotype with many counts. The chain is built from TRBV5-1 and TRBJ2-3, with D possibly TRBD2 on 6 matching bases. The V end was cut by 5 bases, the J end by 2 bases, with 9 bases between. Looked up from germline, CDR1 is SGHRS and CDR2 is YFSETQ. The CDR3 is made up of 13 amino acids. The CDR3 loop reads CASSGGVTDTQYF. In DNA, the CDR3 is TGCGCCAGCAGTGGAGGGGTCACAGATACGCAGTATTTT. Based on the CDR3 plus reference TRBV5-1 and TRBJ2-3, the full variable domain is KAGVTQTPRYLIKTRGQQVTLSCSPISGHRSVSWYQQTPGQGLQFLFEYFSETQRNKGNFPGRFSGRQFSNSRSEMNVSTLELGDSALYLCASSGGVTDTQYFGPGTRLTVL.

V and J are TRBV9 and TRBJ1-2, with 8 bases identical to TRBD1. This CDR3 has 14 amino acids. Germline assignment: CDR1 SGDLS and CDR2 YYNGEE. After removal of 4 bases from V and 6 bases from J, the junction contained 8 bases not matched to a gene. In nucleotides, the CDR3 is TGTGCCAGCAGCTCAACGACAGGGGAACATGGCTACACCTTC. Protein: CASSSTTGEHGYTF.

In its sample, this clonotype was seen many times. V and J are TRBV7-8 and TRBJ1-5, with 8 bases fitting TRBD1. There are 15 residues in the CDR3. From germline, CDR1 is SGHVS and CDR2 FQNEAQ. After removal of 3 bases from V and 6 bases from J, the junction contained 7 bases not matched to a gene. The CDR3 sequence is CASSFWQGASQPQHF. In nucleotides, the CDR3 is TGTGCCAGCAGCTTCTGGCAGGGGGCAAGTCAGCCCCAGCATTTT.

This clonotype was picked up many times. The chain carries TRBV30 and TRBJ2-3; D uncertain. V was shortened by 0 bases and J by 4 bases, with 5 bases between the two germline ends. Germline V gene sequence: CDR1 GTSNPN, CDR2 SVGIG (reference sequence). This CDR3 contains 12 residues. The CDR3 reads CAWSVGADTQYF. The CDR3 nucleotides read TGTGCCTGGAGTGTAGGAGCAGATACGCAGTATTTT.

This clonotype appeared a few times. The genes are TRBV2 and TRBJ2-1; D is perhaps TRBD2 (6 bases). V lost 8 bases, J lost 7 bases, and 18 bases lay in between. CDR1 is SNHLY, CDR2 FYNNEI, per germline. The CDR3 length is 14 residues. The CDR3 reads CASVRREDPNEQFF. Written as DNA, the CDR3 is TGTGCCAGCGTTAGGAGGGAGGACCCAAATGAGCAGTTCTTC.

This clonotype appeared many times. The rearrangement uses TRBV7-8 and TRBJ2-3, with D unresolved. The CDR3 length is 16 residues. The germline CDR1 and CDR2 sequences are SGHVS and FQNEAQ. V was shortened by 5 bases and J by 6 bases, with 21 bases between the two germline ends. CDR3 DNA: TGTGCCAGCAGCCCCTCAAGGGCGGCGCGTGGGGATACGCAGTATTTT. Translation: CASSPSRAARGDTQYF.

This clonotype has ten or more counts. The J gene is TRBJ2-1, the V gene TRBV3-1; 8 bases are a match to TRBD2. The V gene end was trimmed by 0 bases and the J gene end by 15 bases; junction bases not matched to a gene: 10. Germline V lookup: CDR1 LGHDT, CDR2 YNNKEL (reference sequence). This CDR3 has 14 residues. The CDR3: CASSQDSTSGPRFF. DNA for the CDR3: TGTGCCAGCAGCCAAGATTCTACTAGCGGTCCCCGGTTCTTC.

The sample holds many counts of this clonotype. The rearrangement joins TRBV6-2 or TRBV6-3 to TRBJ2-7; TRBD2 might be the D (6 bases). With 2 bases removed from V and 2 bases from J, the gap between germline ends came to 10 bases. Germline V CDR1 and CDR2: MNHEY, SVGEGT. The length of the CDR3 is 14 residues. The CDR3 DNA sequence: TGTGCCAGCAGTTACCACGGGAGACCCTACGAGCAGTACTTC. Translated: CASSYHGRPYEQYF.

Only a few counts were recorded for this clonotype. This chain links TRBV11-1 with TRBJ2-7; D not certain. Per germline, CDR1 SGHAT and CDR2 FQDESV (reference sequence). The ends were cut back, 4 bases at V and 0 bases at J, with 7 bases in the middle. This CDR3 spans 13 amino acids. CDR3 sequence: CASSSTISYEQYF. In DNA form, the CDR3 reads TGTGCCAGCAGCTCAACTATCTCCTACGAGCAGTACTTC. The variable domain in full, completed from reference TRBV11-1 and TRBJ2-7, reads EAEVAQSPRYKITEKSQAVAFWCDPISGHATLYWYRQILGQGPELLVQFQDESVVDDSQLPKDRFSAERLKGVDSTLKIQPAELGDSAMYLCASSSTISYEQYFGPGTRLTVT.

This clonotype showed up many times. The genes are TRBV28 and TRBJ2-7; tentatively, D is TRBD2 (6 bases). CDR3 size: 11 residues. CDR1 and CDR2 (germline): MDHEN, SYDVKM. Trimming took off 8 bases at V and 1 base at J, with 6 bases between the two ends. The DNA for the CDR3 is TGTGCCAGCCGGGGGTCCTACGAGCAGTACTTC. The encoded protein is CASRGSYEQYF.

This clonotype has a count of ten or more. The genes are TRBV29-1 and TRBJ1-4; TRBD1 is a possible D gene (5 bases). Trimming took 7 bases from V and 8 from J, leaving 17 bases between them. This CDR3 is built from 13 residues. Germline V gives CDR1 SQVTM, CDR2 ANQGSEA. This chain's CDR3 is CSGSGAGGEKLFF. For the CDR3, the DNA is TGCAGCGGTAGCGGGGCAGGAGGAGAAAAACTGTTTTTT.

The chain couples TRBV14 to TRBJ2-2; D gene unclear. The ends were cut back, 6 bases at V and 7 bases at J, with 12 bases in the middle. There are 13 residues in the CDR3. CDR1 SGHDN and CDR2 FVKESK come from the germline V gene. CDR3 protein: CASRRVRVGELFF. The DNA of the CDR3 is TGTGCCAGCAGACGTGTACGAGTCGGGGAGCTGTTTTTT.

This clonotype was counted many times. This CDR3 is CASTRDRGRELFF. The CDR3 bases are TGTGCCAGCACAAGGGACAGGGGAAGGGAGCTGTTTTTT. The chain carries TRBV6-1 and TRBJ2-2, with 10 bases identical to TRBD1. The CDR3 extends over 13 amino acids. With 7 bases clipped from V and 9 bases from J, the junction kept 5 bases outside the gene matches. Germline V gene data show CDR1 as MNHNS and CDR2 as SASEGT.